This T cell receptor beta chain was profiled in a study of cytomegalovirus exposure and HLA in healthy donors. Germline loops: CDR1 MNHNS, CDR2 SASEGT. The CDR3 is made up of 15 amino acids. The J segment lost 0 bases and the V segment lost 6 bases, leaving 2 bases of the junction unmatched. Note on this clone: What it recognizes is unknown.

The primer mix had 60 Vbeta and 13 Jbeta primers. Sequencing used immunoSEQ multiplex PCR; TCRdb keeps in-frame clones, though not all of them. This sample has more than 100,000 clones, with 75% to 90% found just once. Study outcomes and limitations: In a later analysis, specific HLA alleles were associated with approximately 17,000 TCR beta sequences at a 0.05 false discovery rate. TCR beta V- and J-gene trimming, according to a later analysis, was linked to a missense DCLRE1C variant.

The receptor comes from a man younger than 45 in good health and CMV-seronegative. The sample taken for sequencing was PBMCs. The rearrangement joins TRBV6-1 to TRBJ2-2; 9 bases map to TRBD2. The CDR3 sequence: CASSAGGANTGELFF. Here the CDR3 DNA reads TGTGCCAGCAGCGCGGGGGGGGCGAACACCGGGGAGCTGTTTTTT.